This T cell receptor (beta chain) emerged from a study of blood T cell repertoires in COVID-19. Background on the study: Material from acute and convalescent COVID-19 was sourced from the United States, Italy and Spain. The analysed material was cDNA or gDNA that came from T cells, B-cell-depleted T cells, or PBMCs.

Enrolled through a virtual design, the participants were between roughly 18 and 95 years of age and came from some 25 US areas. CDR1 is LNHDA and CDR2 is SQIVND in the germline V gene (reference sequence). CDR3 size: 13 residues. With 0 bases removed from V and 8 bases from J, the gap between germline ends came to 10 bases. The authors' processing: The assay estimated nucleated cells by amplifying reference gene primers. Assay: immunoSEQ multiplex PCR; the TCRdb copy retains only in-frame clones and omits some. V and J calls and clone size are those listed in that table; D and trimming were worked out from the DNA. This sample has some 250,000 clones, with 85% to 90% found just once.

This clonotype originated in a woman aged 25 to 45 with acute COVID-19. The V gene is TRBV19, the J gene TRBJ1-1; unclear D gene. The sequenced material came from PBMCs or T cells enriched from blood (not recorded which). CDR3 nucleotides: TGTGCCAGTAGTATAGATACACCCCGAGAAGCTTTCTTT. Residues: CASSIDTPREAFF.